Each of the 9 T cell receptor beta chains below was sequenced from the same sample in a study of identical twins. TCRdb re-derived calls from the 5' RACE reads in MiXCR, one entry per CDR3 protein. In the table there are about 530,000 distinct CDR3 sequences, roughly 15% of which are singletons. These data were likewise used in another study, on yellow fever vaccine responses in identical twins.

Sequencing input: CD4+ T cells sorted from blood. The source is a woman aged 18-29 years in good health.

There are a few counts of this clonotype. This sequence joins TRBV27 and TRBJ2-5; 15 bases align to TRBD2. V shed 6 bases and J 3 bases; nucleotides not matched to a gene: 8. The CDR3 has 17 residues. Germline CDR1 is MNHEY and CDR2 is SMNVEV (reference sequence). The CDR3 sequence is CASRRGLAGGLEETQYF. The CDR3 nucleotides are TGTGCCAGCAGACGCGGACTAGCGGGGGGGTTAGAAGAGACCCAGTACTTC.

The chain recombines TRBV12-3 or TRBV12-4 with TRBJ2-3, with 12 bases fitting TRBD2. This CDR3 region has 17 residues. The J segment lost 1 base and the V segment lost 5 bases, leaving 7 bases of the junction unmatched. DNA for the CDR3: TGTGCCAGCAGTCCGCGAAGACTAGCGGGGGGCACAGATACGCAGTATTTT. It encodes CASSPRRLAGGTDTQYF.

J is TRBJ1-4 and V is TRBV11-2; D gene ambiguous. The CDR3 has 13 residues. The germline gives CDR1 SGHAT, CDR2 FQNNGV. V gave up 5 bases and J gave up 4 bases, with 8 bases separating them. The CDR3: CASSKRFNEKLFF. CDR3 DNA: TGTGCCAGCAGCAAGCGGTTTAATGAAAAACTGTTTTTT. Drawing the rest from reference TRBV11-2 and TRBJ1-4, the complete variable domain is EAGVAQSPRYKIIEKRQSVAFWCNPISGHATLYWYQQILGQGPKLLIQFQNNGVVDDSQLPKDRFSAERLKGVDSTLKIQPAKLEDSAVYLCASSKRFNEKLFFGSGTQLSVL.

This clonotype has more than one count but fewer than ten. The rearrangement joins TRBV28 to TRBJ1-3; a possible D gene is TRBD1 (5 bases). This CDR3 spans 14 amino acids. Trimming stripped 6 bases from V and 0 bases from J, with 9 bases between. The germline V gene has CDR1 MDHEN and CDR2 SYDVKM. The DNA for the CDR3 is TGTGCCAGCAGACATGGGACCTCTGGAAACACCATATATTTT. Translated: CASRHGTSGNTIYF.

This clonotype has only a few counts. The DNA for the CDR3 is TGTGCCAGCAGCTTAGGGGCCTCATTAAACAATGAGCAGTTCTTC. It yields the protein CASSLGASLNNEQFF. The chain employs TRBV7-9 and TRBJ2-1; D gene unclear. CDR3 size: 15 residues. Germline assignment: CDR1 SEHNR and CDR2 FQNEAQ (reference sequence). Trimming stripped 1 base from V and 5 bases from J, with 12 bases between. Full variable domain (missing parts from reference TRBV7-9 and TRBJ2-1): DTGVSQNPRHKITKRGQNVTFRCDPISEHNRLYWYRQTLGQGPEFLTYFQNEAQLEKSRLLSDRFSAERPKGSFSTLEIQRTEQGDSAMYLCASSLGASLNNEQFFGPGTRLTVL.

The table lists this clonotype with a few counts. The rearrangement links TRBV20-1 to TRBJ2-1, with 9 bases that match TRBD2. Losses at the gene ends were 3 bases for V and 0 bases for J; bases not matched to a gene: 3. The CDR3 length is 15 residues. Germline CDR1 and CDR2: DFQATT and SNEGSKA (reference sequence). In DNA form, the CDR3 reads TGCAGTGCTAGCGTACTAGCGGGCTCCTACAATGAGCAGTTCTTC. Its translation is CSASVLAGSYNEQFF.

This clonotype was seen more than once but under ten times. This chain joins TRBV24-1 and TRBJ1-5; 8 bases map to TRBD1. Unmatched junction bases numbered 15, after V lost 6 bases and J lost 3 bases. The germline gives CDR1 KGHDR, CDR2 SFDVKD. CDR3 size: 18 residues. CDR3: CATSSSLTGDRVNQPQHF. CDR3 DNA sequence: TGTGCCACCAGTTCCTCGTTGACAGGGGATCGTGTCAATCAGCCCCAGCATTTT.

This chain connects TRBV5-1 to TRBJ2-3; tentatively, D is TRBD2 (7 bases). V lost 4 bases to trimming and J lost 0 bases, with 12 bases between them. Per germline, CDR1 SGHRS and CDR2 YFSETQ. CDR3 size: 15 residues. The CDR3 loop is CASSGGAHSTDTQYF. The DNA for the CDR3 is TGCGCCAGCAGCGGGGGGGCACATAGCACAGATACGCAGTATTTT.

The chain combines TRBV24-1 with TRBJ2-5, with TRBD2 as a possible D gene (6 bases). CDR3 length equals 13 residues. CDR1 and CDR2 (germline): KGHDR, SFDVKD. V lost 1 base and J lost 5, with 7 bases in between. The CDR3 sequence is CATSDFREETQYF. The CDR3 DNA reads TGTGCCACCAGTGATTTCCGGGAGGAGACCCAGTACTTC.